This T cell receptor beta chain is from a study of T cell responses to AZD1222 COVID-19 vaccine. For the study at large: Second-dose timings of about 4 or about 12 weeks were pooled. The study, taken as a whole, reports: Regions 160-218 and 743-854 dominated among vaccine-associated CD4 TCRs spanning spike.

This CDR3 contains 13 residues. Trimming took 3 bases from V and 8 from J, leaving 8 bases between them. Germline V gives CDR1 SGHNT, CDR2 YENEEA. This clone was detected once. Its antigen is still unknown. Method: immunoSEQ multiplex PCR; TCRdb's copy keeps in-frame clones and lacks some. The table includes around 100,000 clones, 80% to 95% detected once. The chain recombines TRBV11-3 with TRBJ1-6, with D uncertain. This receptor was obtained from an adult in good health. The input for sequencing was peripheral blood, taken on day 0 of AZD1222 vaccination. This CDR3 reads CASSFAPDSPLHF. Written as DNA, the CDR3 is TGTGCCAGCAGCTTTGCGCCTGATTCACCCCTCCACTTT.